These 19 T cell receptor beta chains were all obtained from the same sample, sequenced in a study of metastatic and nonmetastatic thyroid tumors. Every patient underwent thyroid surgery untreated. TCRdb re-called clones from the PCR reads using MiXCR. The sample lists under 20,000 clones, 25% to 30% seen once, with 20% to 25% in the top ten. The sequenced sample was tumor tissue. The receptors come from a male donor with papillary thyroid cancer or a benign thyroid nodule (not recorded which). Some clones in this sample may be carry-over from other donors' samples.

In its sample, this clone was seen many times. This chain uses TRBV5-4 with TRBJ2-7; 11 bases align to TRBD2. The ends lost 4 bases at V and 2 bases at J; junction bases unmatched: 8. The CDR3 has 16 amino acids. Per germline, CDR1 SGHNT and CDR2 YYREEE (reference sequence). The CDR3 reads CASSRSGGVDPYEQYF. CDR3 DNA sequence: TGTGCCAGCAGCCGTAGCGGGGGGGTAGACCCCTACGAGCAGTACTTC.

Within the sample, this clone is medium-sized (0.01 to 0.1%). The chain combines TRBV5-1 with TRBJ1-6; perhaps TRBD1 as D (6 bases). Trimming shortened V by 0 bases and J by 9 bases, and 16 bases separated the two germline ends. CDR1 is SGHRS, CDR2 YFSETQ, per germline. CDR3 length: 16 amino acids. DNA for the CDR3: TGCGCCAGCAGCTTGGGGCCCGGGCAGGGGTTTTCACCCCTCCACTTT. It is translated as CASSLGPGQGFSPLHF.

This clone was counted only a few times. The junction does not match germline at one end; this may be a read error. J is TRBJ1-1 and V is TRBV20-1, with D hard to call. Germline lookup yields CDR1 DFQATT and CDR2 SNEGSKA (reference sequence). The CDR3 contains 12 residues. CDR3 amino acids: CSARRVGTETVF. The CDR3 DNA sequence: TGCAGTGCTAGGAGAGTGGGAACTGAAACTGTCTTT.

This rearrangement joins TRBV5-1 to TRBJ2-7; D call uncertain. The CDR3 spans 13 residues. Germline V CDR1 and CDR2: SGHRS, YFSETQ. Trimming took 0 bases from V and 7 from J, leaving 11 bases between them. CDR3 sequence (DNA): TGCGCCAGCAGCTTGGGCCTTAAGGAGGAGCAGTACTTC. This gives the protein CASSLGLKEEQYF.

By sample share, this clone is medium-sized. The rearrangement joins TRBV5-1 to TRBJ1-2; D ambiguous. The V end lost 3 bases, the J end lost 6 bases, and 12 bases lay between the germline ends. This CDR3 is 13 amino acids long. Germline CDR1 SGHRS, CDR2 YFSETQ. DNA for the CDR3: TGCGCCAGCAGCTCCGCGGGGATTGATGGCTACACCTTC. It specifies CASSSAGIDGYTF.

The J gene is TRBJ2-1, the V gene TRBV12-3 or TRBV12-4, with D possibly TRBD1 on 5 matching bases. The CDR3 is made up of 14 amino acids. Trimming removed 7 bases from V and 9 bases from J, with 19 bases in between. The CDR3 bases are TGTGCCAGCACACCTCGGGCAGGGCTTGCTGAGCAGTTCTTC. It specifies CASTPRAGLAEQFF.

This clone was detected ten times or more. The rearrangement uses TRBV10-2 and TRBJ1-2; tentative D call: TRBD1 (6 bases). The CDR3 extends over 13 amino acids. Germline CDR1 reads WSHSY; CDR2 reads SAAADI. The V end lost 3 bases, the J end lost 3 bases, and 8 bases lay between the germline ends. CDR3 protein: CASSDRGHYGYTF. In DNA form, the CDR3 reads TGCGCCAGCAGTGACAGGGGCCACTATGGCTACACCTTC.

Comment on this clone: With a much larger clone just one base away, this may be a read error. The identical CDR3 is also encoded by other nucleotide sequences in the sample. V usage is TRBV5-1 and J usage is TRBJ2-3; tentatively, D is TRBD2 (6 bases). CDR3 length: 15 residues. Germline assignment: CDR1 SGHRS and CDR2 YFSETQ. The CDR3 spells CVSSLGRDRIDTQYF. CDR3 DNA: TGCGTCAGCAGCTTGGGGCGGGATAGGATAGATACACAGTATTTT.

The sample holds many counts of this clone. The chain has TRBV5-8 and TRBJ2-1; TRBD2 is a possible D gene (6 bases). This CDR3 is 16 amino acids long. Per germline, CDR1 SGHTS and CDR2 YDEGEE. Deletions cut 5 bases from V and 4 bases from J, with 19 bases between. The CDR3 bases are TGTGCCAGCAGTCCAAGGTGGGGGGTCCAATACAATGAGCAGTTCTTC. The encoded protein is CASSPRWGVQYNEQFF.

In this sample, this clone turned up many times. The rearrangement links TRBV19 to TRBJ2-3; 12 bases are shared with TRBD1. Germline V gene sequence: CDR1 LNHDA, CDR2 SQIVND (reference sequence). The CDR3 sequence is 15 residues long. V gave up 5 bases and J gave up 7 bases; unmatched junction bases: 7. The CDR3 loop reads CASSLGTGGANTQYF. CDR3 DNA: TGTGCCAGTAGTTTGGGGACAGGGGGCGCAAATACGCAGTATTTT.

This clone was counted many times. The chain has TRBV5-6 and TRBJ2-1; 7 bases are a match to TRBD2. CDR3 length: 15 amino acids. From germline, CDR1 is SGHDT and CDR2 YYEEEE. V lost 4 bases, J lost 4 bases, and 8 bases stayed unmatched. The CDR3 DNA follows: TGTGCCAGCAGCCCCGGGAGGACGTATTACAATGAGCAGTTCTTC. Translation: CASSPGRTYYNEQFF. Full variable domain (remainder filled in from reference TRBV5-6 and TRBJ2-1): DAGVTQSPTHLIKTRGQQVTLRCSPKSGHDTVSWYQQALGQGPQFIFQYYEEEERQRGNFPDRFSGHQFPNYSSELNVNALLLGDSALYLCASSPGRTYYNEQFFGPGTRLTVL.

This sequence joins TRBV12-3 or TRBV12-4 and TRBJ2-7, with D tentatively TRBD1 (5 bases). Matching the DNA end better, TRBJ1-2 makes the J call doubtful. The CDR3 extends over 14 amino acids. CDR3 in amino acids: CASSRRDGGRSYTF. CDR3 DNA: TGTGCCAGCAGCCGCCGGGACGGCGGCCGTAGCTACACCTTC.

V is TRBV5-1 and J is TRBJ1-6; D uncertain. The CDR3 length is 15 residues. Germline V gene lookup returns CDR1 SGHRS and CDR2 YFSETQ. V lost 5 bases, J lost 0 bases, and 9 bases lay in between. This chain's CDR3 is CASRDGSSYNSPLHF. In DNA, the CDR3 is TGCGCCAGCAGGGACGGAAGCTCCTATAATTCACCCCTCCACTTT. Combining the CDR3 with reference TRBV5-1 and TRBJ1-6 gives the whole variable domain KAGVTQTPRYLIKTRGQQVTLSCSPISGHRSVSWYQQTPGQGLQFLFEYFSETQRNKGNFPGRFSGRQFSNSRSEMNVSTLELGDSALYLCASRDGSSYNSPLHFGNGTRLTVT.

By frequency in the sample, this clone is medium-sized (0.01 to 0.1%). The chain joins TRBV10-1 to TRBJ1-3, with TRBD1 matching 7 bases. CDR1 WNHNN and CDR2 SYGVQD come from the germline V gene (reference sequence). The J segment lost 3 bases and the V segment lost 11 bases, leaving 7 bases of the junction unmatched. CDR3 size: 13 residues. DNA of the CDR3: TGCGCCTCCCAGGGGGGGATTGGAAACACCATATATTTT. As protein: CASQGGIGNTIYF.

This clone was counted between two and nine times. The V and J genes are TRBV12-3 or TRBV12-4 and TRBJ1-2; TRBD1 is a possible D gene (5 bases). The CDR3 contains 15 residues. Trimming shortened V by 5 bases and J by 7 bases, and 20 bases separated the two germline ends. CDR3 residues: CASSPAGTWGIGYTF. For the CDR3, the DNA is TGTGCCAGCAGTCCCGCCGGTACATGGGGCATTGGCTACACCTTC.

The chain carries TRBV6-1 and TRBJ1-1; D gene ambiguous. This CDR3 spans 14 amino acids. Germline V gives CDR1 MNHNS, CDR2 SASEGT. V gave up 0 bases and J gave up 4 bases, with 9 bases separating them. Written as DNA, the CDR3 is TGTGCCAGCAGTGAAGCGCTGGAGAGCACTGAAGCTTTCTTT. Protein sequence: CASSEALESTEAFF.

The chain recombines TRBV7-2 with TRBJ1-5, with no clear D. CDR3 size: 13 residues. Germline CDR1 and CDR2: SGHTA and FQGNSA. Trimming cost V 2 bases and J 6 bases, with 8 bases left between them. In nucleotides, the CDR3 is TGTGCCAGCAGCTTAAGGAGGTTTCAGCCCCAGCATTTT. This encodes CASSLRRFQPQHF.

This clone appeared a few times. The chain carries TRBV12-3 or TRBV12-4 and TRBJ2-7; D gene uncertain. The CDR3 contains 16 residues. Deletions cut 1 base from V and 1 base from J, with 14 bases between. The CDR3 spells CASSLGSGPRSYEQYF. The CDR3 bases are TGTGCCAGCAGTTTAGGGTCAGGCCCGAGGTCCTACGAGCAGTACTTC.

This clone has more than one count but fewer than ten. V gene TRBV6-1 combines with J gene TRBJ2-5; maybe TRBD1 (7 bases). The germline V gene has CDR1 MNHNS and CDR2 SASEGT. There are 14 residues in the CDR3. V was shortened by 3 bases and J by 4 bases, with 12 bases between the two germline ends. The CDR3 DNA reads TGTGCCAGCAGTGACAGACAGGGAGGAGAGACCCAGTACTTC. As protein: CASSDRQGGETQYF.